This TCR beta chain stems from a study of blood T cell repertoires in COVID-19. Study in general: The United States, Italy and Spain provided the acute and convalescent COVID-19 samples.

V shed 3 bases and J 8 bases; nucleotides not matched to a gene: 9. Germline V CDR1 and CDR2: MRHNA, SNTAGT. This CDR3 spans 16 amino acids. Sequencing was performed with immunoSEQ multiplex PCR; in TCRdb, only in-frame clones are kept and a portion is missing. Seen here are 130,000 to 150,000 clones, 60% to 85% observed once, and the top ten hold about 8.7%. The TCR sequence derives from a man aged 50 to 59 with active or convalescent COVID-19. Sample: peripheral blood. V and J are TRBV6-4 and TRBJ2-1; 11 positions agree with TRBD2. The CDR3 is CASSEVAGGPRDEQFF. As DNA, the CDR3 is TGTGCCAGCAGTGAGGTAGCGGGAGGGCCACGGGATGAGCAGTTCTTC.